This T cell receptor beta chain was sequenced during a study of neoadjuvant anti-PD-1 for oral cavity cancer. The time point denotes: after neoadjuvant nivolumab, at surgical resection. Stage II-IVA oral cavity squamous cell carcinoma was new and untreated by systemic or radiation therapy. The repertoire was sequenced with immunoSEQ multiplex PCR; TCRdb's copy has only in-frame clones and lacks some. The sample lists over 65,000 clones; 86% were seen once. The V end was cut by 4 bases, the J end by 0 bases, with 18 bases between. The CDR3 runs to 17 residues. Germline-derived CDR1 and CDR2 are MGHRA and YSYEKL.

V usage is TRBV4-1 and J usage is TRBJ1-1; weak D call: TRBD1 (5 bases). The sequencing here drew on PBMCs, taken after nivolumab (anti-PD-1) treatment. The sequence came from a person between 40 and 79 years old with oral cavity squamous cell carcinoma. The CDR3 region has the DNA TGCGCCAGCAGCCCGATCGGGCGTACAGGATTGAACACTGAAGCTTTCTTT. Translated: CASSPIGRTGLNTEAFF.